This T cell receptor beta chain was identified during a study of glioma-infiltrating T cells. In the case of this clonotype: Its antigen is not known. A read error is possible here, since a much larger clone lies one base away. A read error is likely, as this CDR3 ends without the conserved phenylalanine or tryptophan.

Whole-study results and caveats: Very few CDR3 sequences were shared between tissue and blood. Gliomas, especially low-grade, showed above-expected tissue-blood divergence; non-neoplastic patients showed below.

Amplification of TCR alpha and beta CDR3 regions from RNA used iRepertoire nested multiplex PCR. Tissue mRNA or PBMC total RNA, about 95-450 ng, went into one-step reverse transcription and amplification. TCRdb reanalysed the multiplex PCR reads using MiXCR and keeps one entry per CDR3 protein. The top ten clones hold around a fifth of a sample with about 140,000 distinct CDR3 sequences, around 40% of them seen once. V lost 5 bases, J lost 6 bases, and 16 bases lay in between. The CDR3 is made up of 14 amino acids. Germline CDR1 MNHEY, CDR2 SVGEGT. The sequence derives from a human donor with low-grade glioma or glioblastoma, undergoing nonglioma brain surgery, or in good health (not recorded which). The material sequenced was glioma tissue, nonneoplastic brain tissue, or PBMCs (not recorded which). The chain has TRBV6-2 or TRBV6-3 and TRBJ1-1, with a weak D call TRBD1 (6 bases). This CDR3 is CASSTPGQSAEAFL. In DNA form, the CDR3 reads TGTGCCAGCAGTACCCCCGGACAGTCTGCTGAAGCTTTCCTT.